This TCR beta chain was obtained from a study of blood T cell repertoires in COVID-19. In the study overall: Specimens from acute and convalescent COVID-19 originated in the United States, Italy and Spain. PBMCs, B-cell-depleted T cells, or T cells provided the cDNA or gDNA that made up the material.

This clone was found once. V dropped 0 bases and J dropped 0 bases, with 5 bases sitting between them. Germline CDR1 and CDR2: LGHNA and YNFKEQ. The CDR3 covers 15 residues. Original data processing: How many nucleated cells were present was estimated from reference gene primer amplification. Some clones are missing from TCRdb's copy, which holds only in-frame ones; the method was immunoSEQ multiplex PCR. The V and J calls and clone size were taken over from that table, and D and trimming were inferred from the DNA. The table includes more than 120,000 clones, approximately 86% detected once. The receptor's source is a woman aged 50 to 60 with acute or convalescent COVID-19. Source material: peripheral blood. This chain links TRBV4-2 with TRBJ1-4; a weak D match, TRBD1 (5 bases). DNA for the CDR3: TGTGCCAGCAGCCAAGAGACAGCAACTAATGAAAAACTGTTTTTT. Its protein product is CASSQETATNEKLFF.